The sequence of this T cell receptor beta chain was determined in a study of technical replicates of blood from several donors. Measured with immunoSEQ multiplex PCR; TCRdb has only the in-frame clones, and not every one. The data contain under 65,000 clones, about 94% of them singletons. Germline V gene lookup returns CDR1 LNHDA and CDR2 SQIVND (reference sequence). CDR3 length equals 14 residues. With 9 bases removed from V and 0 bases from J, the gap between germline ends came to 12 bases. This TCR was recovered from a human donor in good health. Some clones in this sample may be carry-over from other donors' samples. Sequences were obtained from PBMCs. V usage is TRBV19 and J usage is TRBJ1-3; D possibly corresponds to TRBD1 (6 bases). The CDR3 sequence is CASKDSHSGNTIYF. CDR3 coding DNA: TGTGCCAGCAAGGACAGCCACTCTGGAAACACCATATATTTT.